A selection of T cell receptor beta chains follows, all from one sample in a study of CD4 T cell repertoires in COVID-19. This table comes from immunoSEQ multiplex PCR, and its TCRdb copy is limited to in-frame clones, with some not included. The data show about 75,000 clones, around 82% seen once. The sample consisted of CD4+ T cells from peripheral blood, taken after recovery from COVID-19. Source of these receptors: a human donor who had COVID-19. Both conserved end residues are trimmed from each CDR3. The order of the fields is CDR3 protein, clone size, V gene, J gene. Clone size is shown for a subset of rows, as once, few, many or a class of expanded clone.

ASSWGGTANTGELF	.	TRBV28	TRBJ2-2
ASSVGESEQY	few	TRBV9	TRBJ2-7
ASNLRLADSYNEQF	.	TRBV4-1	TRBJ2-1
ASSSRGQQPYEQY	.	TRBV28	TRBJ2-7
AITKTGDGYT	.	TRBV10-3	TRBJ1-2
ASSLGTVGGTDTQY	.	TRBV27	TRBJ2-3
ASSLPGLASKDTQY	.	TRBV2	TRBJ2-3
ASSTELNNSPLH	.	TRBV10-1	TRBJ1-6
ASSQVSGTSRNTIY	once	TRBV3-1/TRBV3-2	TRBJ1-3
ASSQGGDRGYT	.	TRBV3-1/TRBV3-2	TRBJ1-2
SVEMVPGANVLT	.	TRBV29-1	TRBJ2-6
ASSPDYLSVGNEQF	.	TRBV9	TRBJ2-1
SVESSTKQF	.	TRBV29-1	TRBJ2-1
ASSSGQGANQPQH	.	TRBV7-8	TRBJ1-5
ASSFEVLSSGSRQF	.	TRBV7-2	TRBJ2-1
ASQIDGNYGYT	.	TRBV12-3/TRBV12-4	TRBJ1-2
ASSADRAGGTYEQY	few	TRBV7-2	TRBJ2-7
ASSIGGQSNYGYT	.	TRBV19	TRBJ1-2
ASTRRGRYEQY	.	TRBV28	TRBJ2-7
ATSEGLAGQETQY	.	TRBV24-1	TRBJ2-5
ASSQEVAVPGTEAF	.	TRBV3-1/TRBV3-2	TRBJ1-1
AISESQGNQPQH	.	TRBV10-3	TRBJ1-5
ASSRLDTQY	.	TRBV12-3/TRBV12-4	TRBJ2-3
ARSLDRSYYGYT	.	TRBV5-3	TRBJ1-2
ASSSWTGPYGYT	.	TRBV19	TRBJ1-2
ASSDGTNTEAF	few	TRBV18	TRBJ1-1
ASSSRDFGETQY	.	TRBV7-8	TRBJ2-5
ASSPTVDQETQY	.	TRBV18	TRBJ2-5
ASRPDRVPSGANVLT	.	TRBV28	TRBJ2-6
SAKDPYT	.	TRBV20-1	TRBJ1-2
ASSFIRTSAPGTEAF	.	TRBV5-6	TRBJ1-1
ASSQVGQAANTGELF	.	TRBV4-1	TRBJ2-2
ASSFDRVGQPQH	.	TRBV7-8	TRBJ1-5
ASSSRTSGEQF	.	TRBV4-1	TRBJ2-1
SVDRLAADTQY	once	TRBV29-1	TRBJ2-3
SSTGTASFETQY	.	TRBV29-1	TRBJ2-5
SVEGVDTQY	.	TRBV29-1	TRBJ2-3
ASSPGEGAQGTEAF	.	TRBV11-1	TRBJ1-1
SASTSANTGELF	.	TRBV20-1	TRBJ2-2
ASSADRGRGNTEAF	.	TRBV5-1	TRBJ1-1
ASSDRGGGTEAF	.	TRBV6-1	TRBJ1-1
ASRGTGGVGGYT	once	TRBV6-5	TRBJ1-2